Detailed here is one TCR beta chain. This sample was included in a study of T cell responses to AZD1222 COVID-19 vaccine. Germline V CDR1 and CDR2: SGHVS, FQNEAQ. Between the trimmed V and J ends, which lost 1 base and 6 bases, there was a span of 9 bases. CDR3 size: 13 residues. Only in-frame clones appear in the TCRdb table, and some are missing; sequencing was by immunoSEQ multiplex PCR. The repertoire includes 110,000 to 150,000 clones, 80% to 95% of them detected once, and less than 3.5% sits in the top ten. The origin of this receptor is an adult who received the AZD1222 COVID-19 vaccine. The chain joins TRBV7-8 to TRBJ1-2; no reliable D call. Source: peripheral blood, taken 28 days after the second AZD1222 dose. CDR3 protein: CASSLVGLDGYTF. The CDR3, as DNA: TGTGCCAGCAGCTTAGTGGGCTTGGATGGCTACACCTTC. The full variable domain, rest sourced from reference TRBV7-8 and TRBJ1-2, is GAGVSQSPRYKVAKRGQDVALRCDPISGHVSLFWYQQALGQGPEFLTYFQNEAQLDKSGLPSDRFFAERPEGSVSTLKIQRTQQEDSAVYLCASSLVGLDGYTFGSGTRLTVV.